This TCR beta chain was sequenced during a study of naive and memory T cell subsets. The SP2 primer and nested alpha and beta constant region primers amplified ligated cDNA in four rounds. Reverse transcription of blood and skin TCR RNA was primed at alpha and beta constant regions. TCRdb passed the 5' RACE reads through MiXCR, listing each CDR3 protein once. The sample contains fewer than 40,000 distinct CDR3 sequences, approximately 15% of which appear only once. The library had UMIs added by 3' ligation of an oligonucleotide to TCR cDNA. RNA was extracted from 2 to 2.5 ml of whole blood of healthy adults. V was clipped by 1 base and J by 0 bases, with 9 bases between them. The CDR3 is made up of 14 amino acids. Looked up from germline, CDR1 is DFQATT and CDR2 is SNEGSKA (reference sequence). There are many counts of this clonotype.

This TCR came from a female donor in good health. The V call is TRBV20-1, the J call TRBJ1-1; D not resolved. Here the CDR3 reads CSARGNTMNTEAFF. CDR3 bases: TGCAGTGCTAGAGGGAACACCATGAACACTGAAGCTTTCTTT.